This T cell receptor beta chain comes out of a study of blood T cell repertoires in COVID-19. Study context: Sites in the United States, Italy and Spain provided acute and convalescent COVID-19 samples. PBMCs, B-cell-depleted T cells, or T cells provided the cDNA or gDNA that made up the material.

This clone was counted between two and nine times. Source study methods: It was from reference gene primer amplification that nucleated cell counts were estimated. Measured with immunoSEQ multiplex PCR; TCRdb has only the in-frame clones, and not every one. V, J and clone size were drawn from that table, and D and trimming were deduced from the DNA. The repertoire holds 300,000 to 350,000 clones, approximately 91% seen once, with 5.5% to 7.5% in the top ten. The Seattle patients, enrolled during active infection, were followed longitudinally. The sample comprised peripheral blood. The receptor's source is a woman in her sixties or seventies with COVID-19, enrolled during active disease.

The CDR3 sequence: CASSPSSGQRTTNYGYTF. The CDR3 nucleotides are TGTGCCAGCTCACCAAGCTCGGGACAGAGGACAACTAACTATGGCTACACCTTC. The rearrangement joins TRBV18 to TRBJ1-2, with 7 bases that match TRBD1. Germline V gene data show CDR1 as KGHSH and CDR2 as LQKENI. The CDR3 length is 18 residues. Unmatched junction bases numbered 12, after V lost 2 bases and J lost 0 bases.